Listed below are T cell receptor beta chains from one sample, sequenced in a study of siplizumab effects on memory and regulatory T cells. Repertoires were generated with immunoSEQ multiplex PCR, while TCRdb's copy carries only in-frame clones and drops some. The top ten hold 0.025% to 0.035% of the sample, which has 94,000 or so clones, roughly 95% seen once. Sequenced: naive CD4+ T cells sorted from blood. The receptors shown here come from a human donor in good health. Both conserved end residues are part of each CDR3. Fields, in order: clone size, J gene, D gene, V gene, CDR3 protein, CDR3 DNA. The D gene is left open where the match is weak. Some rows mark clone size as missing; the rest say once, few, many or name a class of expanded clone.

abundance: NA; j_gene: TRBJ2-3; d_gene: TRBD2; v_gene: TRBV10-1; CDR3aa: CASGLAGVYTDTQYF; CDR3nt: TGCGCCAGCGGATTAGCGGGGGTATACACAGATACGCAGTATTTT
abundance: NA; j_gene: TRBJ1-2; d_gene: TRBD1; v_gene: TRBV4-1; CDR3aa: CASSQDGMSGGTKGGYTF; CDR3nt: TGCGCCAGCAGCCAAGATGGTATGTCAGGGGGGACGAAAGGTGGCTACACCTTC
abundance: few; j_gene: TRBJ2-7; d_gene: TRBD2; v_gene: TRBV27; CDR3aa: CASGGRGASYEQYF; CDR3nt: TGTGCCAGCGGGGGGCGGGGGGCCTCCTACGAGCAGTACTTC
abundance: NA; j_gene: TRBJ2-2; d_gene: TRBD1; v_gene: TRBV19; CDR3aa: CASIRTGGKNTGELFF; CDR3nt: TGTGCCAGTATCAGGACAGGGGGCAAGAACACCGGGGAGCTGTTTTTT
abundance: NA; j_gene: TRBJ1-1; d_gene: NA; v_gene: TRBV9; CDR3aa: CASSVGPVGNTEAFF; CDR3nt: TGTGCCAGCAGCGTAGGTCCAGTAGGGAACACTGAAGCTTTCTTT
abundance: NA; j_gene: TRBJ2-5; d_gene: TRBD1; v_gene: TRBV2; CDR3aa: CASSGGTGRETQYF; CDR3nt: TGTGCCAGCAGTGGTGGGACAGGGAGAGAGACCCAGTACTTC
abundance: NA; j_gene: TRBJ1-1; d_gene: NA; v_gene: TRBV29-1; CDR3aa: CSVSGNTEAFF; CDR3nt: TGCAGCGTTTCGGGGAACACTGAAGCTTTCTTT
abundance: NA; j_gene: TRBJ2-2; d_gene: NA; v_gene: TRBV6-5; CDR3aa: CASIGGGLSTGELFF; CDR3nt: TGTGCCAGCATCGGGGGAGGTTTAAGCACCGGGGAGCTGTTTTTT
abundance: NA; j_gene: TRBJ2-5; d_gene: TRBD2; v_gene: TRBV11-1; CDR3aa: CASSPGGPPAQYF; CDR3nt: TGTGCCAGCAGCCCGGGGGGGCCGCCGGCCCAGTACTTC
abundance: NA; j_gene: TRBJ1-6; d_gene: NA; v_gene: TRBV5-1; CDR3aa: CASSFLSPDSYSPLHF; CDR3nt: TGCGCCAGCAGCTTCCTTTCCCCGGACTCGTATTCACCCCTCCACTTT
abundance: NA; j_gene: TRBJ1-1; d_gene: NA; v_gene: TRBV6-1; CDR3aa: CASTLQQNTEAFF; CDR3nt: TGTGCCAGCACCCTGCAGCAGAACACTGAAGCTTTCTTT
abundance: NA; j_gene: TRBJ1-4; d_gene: NA; v_gene: TRBV5-6; CDR3aa: CASSLVGAGEKLFF; CDR3nt: TGTGCCAGCAGCTTGGTGGGCGCGGGGGAAAAACTGTTTTTT
abundance: NA; j_gene: TRBJ2-7; d_gene: TRBD2; v_gene: TRBV27; CDR3aa: CASSLTTTSGEQYF; CDR3nt: TGTGCCAGCAGTCTCACGACCACTAGCGGGGAGCAGTACTTC
abundance: once; j_gene: TRBJ2-2; d_gene: NA; v_gene: TRBV11-2; CDR3aa: CASSLGGAAQEGELFF; CDR3nt: TGTGCCAGCAGCTTAGGGGGAGCGGCGCAAGAAGGGGAGCTGTTTTTT
abundance: NA; j_gene: TRBJ2-3; d_gene: TRBD2; v_gene: TRBV9; CDR3aa: CASSPRGAGGTDTQYF; CDR3nt: TGTGCCAGCAGCCCGCGGGGAGCGGGGGGCACAGATACGCAGTATTTT
abundance: NA; j_gene: TRBJ2-1; d_gene: TRBD2; v_gene: TRBV10-2; CDR3aa: CASHHASGTRDEQFF; CDR3nt: TGCGCCAGCCACCATGCTAGCGGGACTAGGGATGAGCAGTTCTTC
abundance: NA; j_gene: TRBJ2-5; d_gene: TRBD2; v_gene: TRBV10-3; CDR3aa: CAISPSAGLAGAAYQETQYF; CDR3nt: TGTGCCATCAGTCCCTCCGCGGGACTAGCGGGGGCCGCGTACCAAGAGACCCAGTACTTC
abundance: NA; j_gene: TRBJ1-6; d_gene: NA; v_gene: TRBV28; CDR3aa: CASSRNNSPLHF; CDR3nt: TGTGCCAGCAGCCGTAATAATTCACCCCTCCACTTT
abundance: once; j_gene: TRBJ2-1; d_gene: TRBD2; v_gene: TRBV9; CDR3aa: CASSVEGGGGNEQFF; CDR3nt: TGTGCCAGCAGCGTAGAGGGCGGGGGAGGTAATGAGCAGTTCTTC
abundance: NA; j_gene: TRBJ2-3; d_gene: TRBD2; v_gene: TRBV4-3; CDR3aa: CASSQGRLAGRSDTQYF; CDR3nt: TGCGCCAGCAGCCAAGGGAGACTAGCGGGGCGCTCAGATACGCAGTATTTT
abundance: NA; j_gene: TRBJ1-1; d_gene: NA; v_gene: TRBV7-6; CDR3aa: CASSLGGKVYTEAFF; CDR3nt: TGTGCCAGCAGCTTAGGGGGTAAGGTGTACACTGAAGCTTTCTTT
abundance: NA; j_gene: TRBJ2-7; d_gene: TRBD1; v_gene: TRBV5-1; CDR3aa: CASSLSTGYEQYF; CDR3nt: TGCGCCAGCAGCCTCTCGACAGGGTACGAGCAGTACTTC